This TCR beta chain comes out of a study of metastatic and nonmetastatic thyroid tumors. About the research overall: The authors compared repertoires across blood and tumor or nodule tissue from malignant and benign thyroid patients.

This clone was counted ten times or more. Its antigen is not identified. Whole-study results and caveats: For both blood and tumor, malignant thyroid tumors reportedly showed significantly higher TCR beta diversity than benign nodules did.

Study processing details: Across clinicopathological groups, CDR3 differences served as the basis for building a distant-metastasis classifier for papillary thyroid cancer. MiXCR reprocessed the PCR reads for TCRdb. The V and J calls reflect TCRdb's pipeline rather than the authors' work. The table shows about 15,000 clones, with about 26% occurring only once. Thyroid surgery took place with no prior treatment in any patient. CDR1 is DFQATT and CDR2 is SNEGSKA in the germline V gene (reference sequence). Trimming shortened V by 8 bases and J by 6 bases, and 11 bases separated the two germline ends. The CDR3 consists of 11 residues.

Material for sequencing was blood. The source is a male donor with papillary thyroid cancer or a benign thyroid nodule (not recorded which). Some clones in this sample may be carry-over from other donors' samples. This chain joins TRBV20-1 and TRBJ2-4; a weak D match, TRBD1 (6 bases). The CDR3 protein is CSPKQGNIQYF. The CDR3 DNA reads TGCAGTCCTAAACAGGGAAACATTCAGTACTTC.